The 11 T cell receptor beta chains below all came from one sample that was sequenced in a study of T cell responses to AZD1222 COVID-19 vaccine. TCRdb's table, derived via immunoSEQ multiplex PCR, lists solely in-frame clones and lacks some. The repertoire holds tens of thousands of clones, with more than 70% as singletons. The source material was peripheral blood, sampled on day 0 of AZD1222 vaccination. The receptors come from an adult in good health.

The genes are TRBV6-5 and TRBJ2-1; no definite D call. This CDR3 is built from 16 residues. The germline V and J ends were trimmed by 0 bases and 0 bases, with 9 bases remaining between them. Germline CDR1 reads MNHEY; CDR2 reads SVGAGI. CDR3 residues: CASSYSKPLSYNEQFF. Written as DNA, the CDR3 is TGTGCCAGCAGTTACTCGAAACCCCTCTCCTACAATGAGCAGTTCTTC.

V usage is TRBV5-1 and J usage is TRBJ2-5, with a possible D match to TRBD2 (5 bases). Germline loops: CDR1 SGHRS, CDR2 YFSETQ. Trimming pared 0 bases from V and 4 bases from J, leaving 13 bases between. The CDR3 spans 15 residues. CDR3 sequence: CASSLGGSQVETQYF. The DNA of the CDR3 is TGCGCCAGCAGCTTGGGTGGGAGCCAGGTAGAGACCCAGTACTTC.

The chain is built from TRBV27 and TRBJ1-5, with 10 nucleotides matching TRBD1. Germline V gene sequence: CDR1 MNHEY, CDR2 SMNVEV (reference sequence). The CDR3 is made up of 13 amino acids. Losses at the gene ends were 5 bases for V and 6 bases for J; bases not matched to a gene: 1. The CDR3 spells CASSRQGAQPQHF. Written as DNA, the CDR3 is TGTGCCAGCAGTCGACAGGGGGCTCAGCCCCAGCATTTT.

The rearrangement uses TRBV4-3 and TRBJ2-5; D possibly corresponds to TRBD2 (6 bases). CDR1 and CDR2 (germline): LGHNA, YSLEER. With 1 base removed from V and 1 base from J, the gap between germline ends came to 13 bases. The CDR3 is 16 amino acids. The CDR3 loop reads CASSQGSSGGQETQYF. The DNA for the CDR3 is TGCGCCAGCAGCCAAGGGTCCTCCGGGGGCCAAGAGACCCAGTACTTC.

The chain joins TRBV7-9 to TRBJ2-2, with TRBD2 matching over 7 bases. J was trimmed by 3 bases and V by 7 bases; bases with no gene match: 2. CDR1 is SEHNR and CDR2 is FQNEAQ in the germline V gene (reference sequence). The CDR3 is made up of 13 amino acids. CDR3 amino acids: CASNRGDTGELFF. The CDR3, as DNA: TGTGCCAGCAACCGGGGGGACACCGGGGAGCTGTTTTTT.

The V and J genes are TRBV2 and TRBJ1-5; perhaps TRBD1 as D (5 bases). Germline loops: CDR1 SNHLY, CDR2 FYNNEI. The CDR3 loop spans 14 amino acids. With 4 bases removed from V and 0 bases from J, the gap between germline ends came to 7 bases. CDR3 coding DNA: TGTGCCAGCAGTGCCGGACATAGCAATCAGCCCCAGCATTTT. Protein product: CASSAGHSNQPQHF.

The sample holds a few counts of this clone. The chain is built from TRBV11-2 and TRBJ2-5, with no clear D. Trimming removed 5 bases from V and 5 bases from J, with 12 bases in between. Germline values: CDR1 SGHAT, CDR2 FQNNGV. This CDR3 comprises 13 residues. The CDR3 DNA reads TGTGCCAGCAGCGGTTCCCCCTCGGAGACCCAGTACTTC. Its translation is CASSGSPSETQYF.

The V and J genes are TRBV7-8 and TRBJ1-5; 7 positions agree with TRBD1. V gave up 4 bases and J gave up 2 bases; unmatched junction bases: 5. The germline gives CDR1 SGHVS, CDR2 FQNEAQ. The CDR3 is 15 residues long. CDR3 loop: CASSSQGIGNQPQHF. CDR3 bases: TGTGCCAGCAGCTCACAGGGGATCGGCAATCAGCCCCAGCATTTT.

The chain couples TRBV15 to TRBJ1-5; 8 nucleotides match TRBD1. Germline lookup yields CDR1 LNHNV and CDR2 YYDKDF (reference sequence). The CDR3 has 14 residues. V was pared by 5 bases and J by 2 bases, with 2 bases of the junction left unmatched. Here the CDR3 reads CATSQDRGNQPQHF. The CDR3 region has the DNA TGTGCCACCAGCCAGGACAGGGGCAATCAGCCCCAGCATTTT.

V is TRBV7-2 and J is TRBJ2-1; no clear D gene. The CDR3 is 13 amino acids. CDR1 is SGHTA and CDR2 is FQGNSA in the germline V gene. Trimming removed 1 base from V and 8 bases from J, with 9 bases in between. The CDR3 protein is CASSLEGWHEQFF. Here the CDR3 DNA reads TGTGCCAGCAGCTTAGAAGGCTGGCATGAGCAGTTCTTC.

The chain couples TRBV3-1 (or the pseudogene TRBV3-2) to TRBJ2-2, with D possibly being TRBD1 or TRBD2 (5 bases each). The CDR3 contains 12 residues. The germline V gene has CDR1 LGHDT and CDR2 YNNKEL (reference sequence). The DNA of the CDR3 is TGTGCTGTGGGACCCCACACCGGGGAGCTGTTTTTT. Protein: CAVGPHTGELFF.